What follows are 14 T cell receptor beta chains derived from one specimen sequenced in a study of blood T cell repertoires in COVID-19. Produced via immunoSEQ multiplex PCR; TCRdb's table is partial and in-frame only. The table has about 92,000 clones, about three quarters seen once; the top ten hold roughly 8.4%. Source material: peripheral blood. The receptors derive from a man aged 50-59 years who had recovered from COVID-19.

The V and J genes are TRBV6-5 and TRBJ1-5; D is uncertain. V was shortened by 4 bases and J by 9 bases, with 13 bases between the two germline ends. The CDR3 contains 13 residues. The germline CDR1 and CDR2 sequences are MNHEY and SVGAGI. The CDR3 nucleotides read TGTGCCAGCAGTTCCCTTGCGGCGGGGCCCCAGCATTTT. It codes for CASSSLAAGPQHF.

This sequence joins TRBV28 and TRBJ1-5, with a possible D match to TRBD1 (5 bases). The CDR3 contains 15 residues. The germline V gene encodes CDR1 MDHEN and CDR2 SYDVKM. The V gene lost 7 bases and the J gene lost 4 bases, with 17 bases spanning the gap. In DNA form, the CDR3 reads TGTGCCAGCACCCTGACAGCGGGGCTAAATCAGCCCCAGCATTTT. Residues: CASTLTAGLNQPQHF.

This chain joins TRBV7-9 and TRBJ1-2; D gene ambiguous. The CDR3 contains 15 residues. Germline-derived CDR1 and CDR2 are SEHNR and FQNEAQ (reference sequence). V was cut by 4 bases and J by 4 bases, with 16 bases left in between. The DNA of the CDR3 is TGTGCCAGCAGCTCCGAGGGTCCGGGGAGCTATGGCTACACCTTC. It is translated as CASSSEGPGSYGYTF. The entire variable domain, with the rest obtained from reference TRBV7-9 and TRBJ1-2, is as follows: DTGVSQNPRHKITKRGQNVTFRCDPISEHNRLYWYRQTLGQGPEFLTYFQNEAQLEKSRLLSDRFSAERPKGSFSTLEIQRTEQGDSAMYLCASSSEGPGSYGYTFGSGTRLTVV.

In this sample, this clone turned up a few times. This chain uses TRBV7-3 with TRBJ2-1; 10 bases map to TRBD2. V was pared by 1 base and J by 6 bases, with 3 bases of the junction left unmatched. The germline V gene encodes CDR1 SGHTA and CDR2 FQGTGA. The CDR3 runs 15 residues. This CDR3 is CASSLSLAGANEQFF. The CDR3 bases are TGTGCCAGCAGCTTAAGTCTAGCGGGAGCCAATGAGCAGTTCTTC.

The chain has TRBV6-5 and TRBJ1-5; 8 nucleotides align to TRBD1. The V gene end was trimmed by 7 bases and the J gene end by 3 bases; junction bases not matched to a gene: 8. The CDR3 runs 15 residues. Germline V gene lookup returns CDR1 MNHEY and CDR2 SVGAGI. Here the CDR3 DNA reads TGTGCCAGCACCCTACAGGGGGAGCCCAATCAGCCCCAGCATTTT. This gives the protein CASTLQGEPNQPQHF.

The chain has TRBV6-5 and TRBJ1-5; weak D call: TRBD1 (6 bases). The germline CDR1 and CDR2 sequences are MNHEY and SVGAGI. The CDR3 contains 13 residues. V lost 6 bases to trimming and J lost 2 bases, with 8 bases between them. The CDR3 DNA reads as TGTGCCAGCAGAGGGGGAGGCAATCAGCCCCAGCATTTT. Encoded protein: CASRGGGNQPQHF.

The rearrangement links TRBV28 to TRBJ2-7; D might be TRBD2 (5 bases). V shed 8 bases and J shed 5 bases, with 13 bases lying between them. The CDR3 loop spans 12 amino acids. CDR1 is MDHEN and CDR2 is SYDVKM in the germline V gene. DNA for the CDR3: TGTGCCAGCGGCGTCCAGAGGGACGAGCAGTACTTC. Amino acid sequence: CASGVQRDEQYF.

The chain is built from TRBV9 and TRBJ1-1, with TRBD1 identical over 7 bases. The CDR3 runs to 14 residues. The germline V gene has CDR1 SGDLS and CDR2 YYNGEE. The V and J ends lost 0 bases and 6 bases, in that order; junction bases with no gene match: 5. The CDR3 region is CASSVGYQGAEAFF. The DNA for the CDR3 is TGTGCCAGCAGCGTAGGGTACCAGGGGGCTGAAGCTTTCTTT.

V is TRBV9 and J is TRBJ2-3; 8 bases are shared with TRBD1. The CDR3 loop spans 15 amino acids. Germline values: CDR1 SGDLS, CDR2 YYNGEE. Trimming cost V 4 bases and J 5 bases; bases outside gene matches: 9. As DNA, the CDR3 is TGTGCCAGCAGCTCGACAGGGGAACCTGGAGATACGCAGTATTTT. The encoded protein is CASSSTGEPGDTQYF. Full variable domain (remainder filled in from reference TRBV9 and TRBJ2-3): DSGVTQTPKHLITATGQRVTLRCSPRSGDLSVYWYQQSLDQGLQFLIQYYNGEERAKGNILERFSAQQFPDLHSELNLSSLELGDSALYFCASSSTGEPGDTQYFGPGTRLTVL.

This clone was detected only once. The chain has TRBV9 and TRBJ2-2; the D gene is possibly TRBD2 (5 bases). This CDR3 spans 14 amino acids. The germline V gene has CDR1 SGDLS and CDR2 YYNGEE. The germline V and J ends were trimmed by 8 bases and 3 bases, with 14 bases remaining between them. As DNA, the CDR3 is TGTGCCAGTTCGTCGCGGGTTTACACCGGGGAGCTGTTTTTT. This gives the protein CASSSRVYTGELFF.

The chain links TRBV19 to TRBJ2-3; 12 bases agree with TRBD2. Germline values: CDR1 LNHDA, CDR2 SQIVND (reference sequence). Trimming took 3 bases from V and 2 from J; bases not matched to a gene: 12. There are 19 residues in the CDR3. The CDR3 reads CASSIASGGASHTTDTQYF. The CDR3 DNA reads as TGTGCCAGTAGTATCGCTAGCGGGGGGGCCTCTCACACCACAGATACGCAGTATTTT.

This chain joins TRBV4-2 and TRBJ2-7; TRBD1 aligns across 8 bases. The CDR3 length is 16 residues. CDR1 is LGHNA, CDR2 YNFKEQ, per germline. V shed 0 bases and J 4 bases; nucleotides not matched to a gene: 8. The CDR3 DNA reads as TGTGCCAGCAGCCAAGAGGGCCAGGGGGCCGTATACGAGCAGTACTTC. This sequence encodes CASSQEGQGAVYEQYF.

This chain connects TRBV6-5 to TRBJ1-1; D call uncertain. Germline CDR1 MNHEY, CDR2 SVGAGI. V gave up 2 bases and J gave up 1 base, with 8 bases separating them. The CDR3 has 14 residues. The CDR3 DNA reads as TGTGCCAGCAGTTACCGACGACAGAACACTGAAGCTTTCTTT. Encoded protein: CASSYRRQNTEAFF.

V and J are TRBV6-5 and TRBJ2-3; the D gene is possibly TRBD2 (5 bases). V lost 2 bases to trimming and J lost 0 bases, with 12 bases between them. This CDR3 contains 16 residues. CDR1 and CDR2 from the germline V gene are MNHEY and SVGAGI. This CDR3 reads CASSYKAESSTDTQYF. The CDR3 DNA follows: TGTGCCAGCAGTTACAAAGCGGAAAGCAGCACAGATACGCAGTATTTT.